This T cell receptor (beta chain) was observed in a study of blood T cell repertoires in COVID-19. Study details: Researchers got acute and convalescent COVID-19 samples from the United States, Italy and Spain. Sources were T cells, B-cell-depleted T cells, or PBMCs; the material itself was cDNA or gDNA.

The authors' processing: Amplification from reference gene primers served as the basis for estimated nucleated cell counts. TCRdb's table, derived via immunoSEQ multiplex PCR, lists solely in-frame clones and lacks some. V, J and clone size derive from that table, while D and trimming were established from the DNA sequence. Among about 220,000 clones listed, approximately 85% were seen once. The sample taken for sequencing was peripheral blood. The receptor comes from a man over 45 who had recovered from COVID-19.

The CDR3 loop is CASRATLAGVGETQYF. The DNA for the CDR3 is TGTGCCAGCAGGGCCACACTAGCGGGAGTTGGAGAGACCCAGTACTTC. This sequence joins TRBV2 and TRBJ2-5; 11 bases are a match to TRBD2. The CDR3 spans 16 residues. The trim removed 6 bases at V and 4 bases at J, leaving 10 bases unmatched. Per germline, CDR1 SNHLY and CDR2 FYNNEI.